Sequencing of this T cell receptor beta chain was carried out in a study of radiotherapy plus CTLA-4 blockade in lung cancer. Study observations and caveats: Radiotherapy plus ipilimumab was followed by expansion in blood of tumor-derived TCR clones. Early blood T cell clone dynamics reportedly forecast response best, with interferon-beta.

Data came from immunoSEQ multiplex PCR; TCRdb stores just in-frame clones and leaves some out. The repertoire includes approximately 110,000 clones, 81% of them detected once, and 2.5% to 3.5% sits in the top ten. This CDR3 is built from 14 residues. The V and J ends lost 5 bases and 3 bases respectively, with 14 bases between them. CDR1 is LGHNA and CDR2 is YSLEER in the germline V gene. Participants had chemo-refractory metastatic non-small-cell lung cancer and were treated with focal radiation plus ipilimumab CTLA-4 blockade. Turning to this clone: Its cognate antigen is unknown.

V and J are TRBV4-3 and TRBJ2-7; D ambiguous. The sample in question was peripheral blood, obtained from a patient treated with radiotherapy plus ipilimumab. The source of this sequence is a human donor with non-small cell lung cancer that progressed on radiotherapy plus ipilimumab. Some clones in this sample may be carry-over from other donors' samples. CDR3 amino acids: CASSSRRYSYEQYF. For the CDR3, the DNA is TGCGCCAGCAGCTCACGACGCTACAGCTACGAGCAGTACTTC.